A selection of T cell receptor beta chains follows, all from one sample in a study of cytotoxic CD8 clonotypes in ibrutinib-treated CLL. Clones were read by immunoSEQ multiplex PCR, and TCRdb kept only the in-frame ones, dropping some. The sample consists of around 250,000 clones, 60% to 75% of them appearing once. The sample was PBMCs, taken after 24 months of ibrutinib treatment. The source is a human donor with chronic lymphocytic leukemia. The conserved cysteine and the conserved F or W are not part of the CDR3 here. A D gene is named only where the DNA matches it firmly.

TRBD2,TRBJ2-3,TRBV11-2,ASSIGGGRSDTQY
-,TRBJ2-7,TRBV6-6,ASSRYSGTYEQY
-,TRBJ1-5,TRBV28,ASSFNLVRQPQH
-,TRBJ2-5,TRBV6-5,ASRSSYPSRAQY
-,TRBJ2-3,TRBV11-2,ASSLDTTDTQY
-,TRBJ2-7,TRBV2,ASRKDGAVGVEQY
TRBD1,TRBJ1-5,TRBV2,ASSETWTGVQPQH
TRBD2,TRBJ2-7,TRBV4-1,ASSQDVLRTSGRMGTYEQY
-,TRBJ2-3,TRBV7-2,ASSPWTSTDTQY
-,TRBJ2-7,TRBV5-1,ASSLEAGQTYEQY
TRBD1,TRBJ2-6,TRBV5-4,ASSPGTGLITSGANVLT
TRBD1,TRBJ1-4,TRBV27,ASGYRGLEEKLF
-,TRBJ2-1,TRBV4-1,ASSQEGDDEQF
-,TRBJ2-5,TRBV19,ASSIAGSGQETQY
-,TRBJ2-5,TRBV5-1,ASSLNPGVDGETQY
-,TRBJ2-7,TRBV18,ASSPPTLLSSYEQY
-,TRBJ1-1,TRBV5-1,ASSWNRVNTEAF
-,TRBJ2-2,TRBV4-2,ASKPSGEVTGELF
TRBD1,TRBJ2-7,TRBV28,ASSSGQGRNEQY
-,TRBJ2-5,TRBV6-6,ASSSVQETQY
-,TRBJ2-5,TRBV9,ASSVNQNQETQY
-,TRBJ2-6,TRBV7-2,ASTLYSGSGANVLT
-,TRBJ2-1,TRBV19,ASTVDGSSYNEQF
-,TRBJ2-5,TRBV27,ATLRGETQY
-,TRBJ2-7,TRBV28,ASSSLAYSYEQY
TRBD2,TRBJ2-7,TRBV4-2,ASSQDLAGTYEQY
TRBD1,TRBJ1-5,TRBV27,ASSAGTGGWSNQPQH
-,TRBJ2-5,TRBV7-9,ASSLRNSQETQY
-,TRBJ2-7,TRBV5-1,ASSLEHPEAYEQY